These 18 T cell receptor beta chains were sequenced from one sample in a study of T cell clonality in common variable immunodeficiency (dated by TCRdb to 2013 to 2016). The library was made by the immunoSEQ multiplex PCR assay. As stored in TCRdb, this immuneACCESS dataset retains in-frame rearrangements with V and J assigned. A fraction of the clones does not appear; measured against another copy, unresolved V genes explain less than half of the discrepancy, and the remainder lacks a known reason. This sample has 25,000 to 35,000 clones, none of them a singleton. The top ten clonotypes cover 3.5% to 5.5% of the sample. Sequences were obtained from peripheral blood mononuclear cells. The receptors shown here come from a person aged 18 to 75 in good health.

Ten or more counts support this clone. The CDR3 goes on 3 residues after the read ends, and that part is filled in from the germline J gene. This chain uses TRBV7-8 with TRBJ2-3; 8 bases match TRBD2. Germline CDR1 and CDR2: SGHVS and FQNEAQ. CDR3 length equals 17 residues. With V trimmed by 1 base and J by 6 bases, 12 bases remained unmatched. CDR3 sequence reads: CASSLDAGGRKRDTQYF. The part of the CDR3 DNA that was read is TGTGCCAGCAGCTTAGATGCGGGAGGCCGAAAGAGGGATACG.

About this clone: Read coverage stops 3 residues before the CDR3 terminus; the germline J gene supplies the remainder. The V call is TRBV19, the J call TRBJ2-1, with 7 nucleotides matching TRBD2. The CDR3 spans 13 residues. Looked up from germline, CDR1 is LNHDA and CDR2 is SQIVND (reference sequence). The V and J ends lost 6 bases and 7 bases, in that order; junction bases with no gene match: 6. The CDR3 reads CASRRSGTNEQFF. Incomplete CDR3 DNA: TGTGCCAGTAGGAGAAGCGGGACTAATGAG. The whole variable domain, remainder taken from reference TRBV19 and TRBJ2-1, is DGGITQSPKYLFRKEGQNVTLSCEQNLNHDAMYWYRQDPGQGLRLIYYSQIVNDFQKGDIAEGYSVSREKKESFPLTVTSAQKNPTAFYLCASRRSGTNEQFFGPGTRLTVL.

There are a few counts of this clone. Sequencing ends 3 residues short of the CDR3 end; the germline J gene provides the rest. V and J are TRBV19 and TRBJ2-5; D might be TRBD2 (5 bases). Germline CDR1 LNHDA, CDR2 SQIVND (reference sequence). V was shortened by 6 bases and J by 7 bases, with 18 bases between the two germline ends. The CDR3 contains 14 residues. Incomplete CDR3 DNA: TGTGCCAGTAGCCCCGGGCCCGGGGTGGGGACC. Translating it yields CASSPGPGVGT. The entire CDR3 protein is CASSPGPGVGTQYF.

This clone was seen repeatedly, ten times or more. The CDR3 is cut off 3 residues early in the read; its end comes from the germline J gene. The rearrangement links TRBV4-2 to TRBJ2-7; TRBD2 aligns across 7 bases. The germline gives CDR1 LGHNA, CDR2 YNFKEQ. The V segment lost 4 bases and the J segment 0 bases; nucleotides outside the gene matches: 9. CDR3 length equals 16 residues. The part of the CDR3 DNA that was read is TGTGCCAGCAGCCCTACTAGCGCTAGAAGCTCCTACGAG. This encodes CASSPTSARSSYE. The whole CDR3 is CASSPTSARSSYEQYF.

Ten or more counts support this clone. The read ends 3 residues early relative to the CDR3; the germline J gene fills the gap. V and J are TRBV10-3 and TRBJ1-2, with D tentatively TRBD1 (5 bases). The CDR3 sequence is 13 residues long. CDR1 is ENHRY and CDR2 is SYGVKD in the germline V gene. V dropped 3 bases and J dropped 4 bases, with 9 bases sitting between them. The CDR3: CAISDEGAYGYTF. The covered CDR3 bases are TGTGCCATCAGTGATGAAGGGGCCTATGGC.

This clone was detected ten times or more. The read gets to within 3 residues of the CDR3 end, and the germline J gene fills in the rest. The J gene is TRBJ2-7, the V gene TRBV16; no definite D call. CDR3 length: 15 amino acids. Deletions cut 4 bases from V and 3 bases from J, with 16 bases between. Germline assignment: CDR1 KGHSY and CDR2 FQNENV. The CDR3 here is CASSPVAGIFYEQYF. The part of the CDR3 DNA that was read is TGTGCCAGCAGCCCCGTCGCAGGAATATTCTACGAG.

There are many counts of this clone. The CDR3 end is not reached by the read, which stops 3 residues before it; the germline J gene fills it in. The chain couples TRBV30 to TRBJ1-2; D uncertain. The CDR3 spans 15 residues. From germline, CDR1 is GTSNPN and CDR2 SVGIG (reference sequence). The DNA read from the CDR3 is TGTGCCTGGTGCTTGACTAGCGGGAGTGGAAATGAG. Its protein is CAWCLTSGSGNE. The full CDR3 sequence reads CAWCLTSGSGNEYTF.

This clone has ten or more counts. The read terminates 3 residues ahead of where the CDR3 ends, so the germline J gene completes it. V and J are TRBV19 and TRBJ1-3, with TRBD1 as a possible D gene (6 bases). Germline loops: CDR1 LNHDA, CDR2 SQIVND (reference sequence). Trimming took 5 bases from V and 9 from J, leaving 14 bases between them. The CDR3 runs 13 residues. The part of the CDR3 DNA that was read is TGTGCCAGTAGTGGAACAATGGACAGCACC. Translated: CASSGTMDST. The full-length CDR3 reads as CASSGTMDSTIYF.

There are a few counts of this clone. A junction boundary mismatches the germline segment, possibly from a read error. Read sequence stops 3 residues before the CDR3 end, and the germline J gene provides the missing end. The V and J genes are TRBV5-1 and TRBJ1-3; D is unresolved. Germline V gene data show CDR1 as SGHRS and CDR2 as YFSETQ. The CDR3 extends over 14 amino acids. The DNA read from the CDR3 is TGCGCCAGCAGCTTATCGGGTCACGGAAACACT. This gives the protein CASSLSGHGNT. The full CDR3 protein is CASSLSGHGNTIYF.

As regards this clone: The read falls 3 residues short of the CDR3 end, and the missing part is taken from the germline J gene. V gene TRBV4-2 combines with J gene TRBJ2-7, with 10 bases matching TRBD2. Germline CDR1 is LGHNA and CDR2 is YNFKEQ. CDR3 length: 15 residues. The J segment lost 0 bases and the V segment lost 4 bases, leaving 3 bases of the junction unmatched. This CDR3 reads CASSPRTSGSYEQYF. CDR3 bases read: TGTGCCAGCAGCCCTCGGACTAGCGGCTCCTACGAG.

In its sample, this clone was seen many times. The sample contains more than one DNA sequence encoding this CDR3. CDR3 amino acids: CASSPQTGENTEAFF. The covered CDR3 bases are TGTGCCAGCTCACCACAGACAGGGGAGAACACTGAA. The rearrangement links TRBV18 to TRBJ1-1; 8 bases match TRBD1. The read terminates 3 residues before the CDR3 end, so the remaining end is supplied by the germline J gene. With 1 base clipped from V and 1 base from J, the junction kept 2 bases outside the gene matches. The CDR3 runs to 15 residues. Germline lookup yields CDR1 KGHSH and CDR2 LQKENI. Complete variable domain (other parts from reference TRBV18 and TRBJ1-1): NAGVMQNPRHLVRRRGQEARLRCSPMKGHSHVYWYRQLPEEGLKFMVYLQKENIIDESGMPKERFSAEFPKEGPSILRIQQVVRGDSAAYFCASSPQTGENTEAFFGQGTRLTVV.

This clone was seen many times. The DNA ends 3 residues before the CDR3 does, and the rest of the CDR3 is filled in from the germline J gene. The chain links TRBV7-8 to TRBJ2-3; the D gene is possibly TRBD2 (5 bases). The germline V gene encodes CDR1 SGHVS and CDR2 FQNEAQ. Trimming removed 4 bases at V and 4 bases at J, with 9 bases between. The CDR3 length is 13 residues. The chain's CDR3 is CASSSPGADTQYF. CDR3 bases read: TGTGCCAGCAGCTCGCCCGGGGCAGATACG.

In its sample, this clone was seen many times. From the germline J gene comes the end of the CDR3, since the read stops 3 residues before it. The chain couples TRBV20-1 to TRBJ2-1; tentatively, D is TRBD1 (5 bases). The germline V gene has CDR1 DFQATT and CDR2 SNEGSKA (reference sequence). V lost 0 bases and J 9 bases, leaving 9 bases between the germline ends. The CDR3 length is 12 residues. The CDR3 DNA, read in part, is TGCAGTGCTAGAGATCAGGGAAGTGAG. It specifies CSARDQGSE. Given in full, the CDR3 is CSARDQGSEQFF.

Many counts were recorded for this clone. The read terminates 3 residues before the CDR3 end, so the remaining end is supplied by the germline J gene. This chain uses TRBV18 with TRBJ2-3, with D possibly matching TRBD1 (5 bases). CDR1 is KGHSH and CDR2 is LQKENI in the germline V gene. CDR3 length equals 15 residues. Trimming took 0 bases from V and 2 from J, leaving 9 bases between them. The CDR3 DNA, read in part, is TGTGCCAGCTCACCACCGGAAGGGGACACAGATACG. Encoded protein: CASSPPEGDTDT. In full, the CDR3 reads CASSPPEGDTDTQYF.

Ten or more counts support this clone. The CDR3 end falls 3 residues outside the read, so it is completed with the germline J gene. V and J are TRBV7-2 and TRBJ1-2, with a possible D match to TRBD1 (5 bases). Trimming took off 6 bases at V and 3 bases at J, with 14 bases between the two ends. CDR1 and CDR2 (germline): SGHTA, FQGNSA. This CDR3 spans 14 amino acids. CDR3 protein: CASSPVGGDYGYTF. The sequenced part of the CDR3 DNA is TGTGCCAGCAGTCCGGTGGGGGGAGACTATGGC.

In the case of this clone: The sequence runs out 3 residues before the end of the CDR3; the remainder is reconstructed from the germline J gene. This chain uses TRBV11-3 with TRBJ1-1; D is unclear. V dropped 5 bases and J dropped 5 bases, with 9 bases sitting between them. CDR1 is SGHNT and CDR2 is YENEEA in the germline V gene. The CDR3 is 12 residues long. The DNA read from the CDR3 is TGTGCCAGCAGCCCCAGGAGGACTGAA. This sequence encodes CASSPRRTE. The full-length CDR3 reads as CASSPRRTEAFF.

This clone has at least ten counts. The CDR3 loop reads CSARVTTAAAYEQYF. CDR3 DNA (partial): TGCAGTGCTAGAGTTACGACGGCGGCAGCGTACGAG. V and J are TRBV20-1 and TRBJ2-7; the D is unclear. From the germline J gene comes the end of the CDR3, since the read stops 3 residues before it. V was trimmed by 1 base and J by 4 bases, leaving 17 bases between them. CDR1 and CDR2 (germline): DFQATT, SNEGSKA (reference sequence). The CDR3 is made up of 15 amino acids.

This clone was seen at least ten times. From the germline J gene comes the end of the CDR3, since the read stops 3 residues before it. The chain couples TRBV20-1 to TRBJ2-6, with D maybe TRBD1 (5 bases). The germline V gene encodes CDR1 DFQATT and CDR2 SNEGSKA (reference sequence). CDR3 length equals 15 residues. V lost 1 base, J lost 4 bases, and 11 bases lay in between. CDR3 DNA (partial): TGCAGTGCTAGAGGTCAGGGTTCCGGGGCCAACGTC. Its protein is CSARGQGSGANV. The CDR3 in its entirety is CSARGQGSGANVLTF.